The clone carrying this T cell receptor (beta chain) was detected only a few times. The entry originates in a study of control samples from healthy donors and cancer patients. The V gene's germline CDR1 is MNHEY and CDR2 SVGEGT. With V trimmed by 5 bases and J by 6 bases, 4 bases remained unmatched. The CDR3 consists of 13 residues. The method was immunoSEQ multiplex PCR; TCRdb's version includes in-frame clones alone and lacks a portion of them. The table includes fewer than 85,000 clones, approximately 92% detected once. The chain links TRBV6-2 or TRBV6-3 to TRBJ2-7; 10 bases match TRBD2. Sample: blood. The TCR comes from a woman aged 55-70 years in good health. The CDR3 DNA reads as TGTGCCAGCAGTGGGAGCGGGAGGGGCGAGCAGTACTTC. Protein product: CASSGSGRGEQYF.